A selection of T cell receptor beta chains follows, all from one sample in a study of OX40 agonist ivuxolimab in advanced cancers. Clones were sequenced by immunoSEQ multiplex PCR, and TCRdb holds only the in-frame ones, with some missing. The profile shows under 80,000 clones, 85% of them singletons. The starting material was CD4+ or CD8+ T cells sorted from blood, obtained in a trial of the OX40 agonist ivuxolimab. The source is an adult with an advanced solid tumor such as melanoma, head and neck, liver or kidney cancer. The CDR3 runs from the conserved cysteine through the conserved F or W. The D gene is left open where the match is weak. Some rows have no size entry. The others give once, few or many, or a class for an expanded clone.

TRBV9	TRBJ1-2	-	-	TGTGCCAGCAGCGTAACTGAACAGGGAGTCTATGGCTACACCTTC	CASSVTEQGVYGYTF
TRBV29-1	TRBJ2-1	-	-	TGCAGCGTTCCCCTCGTAAATGAGCAGTTCTTC	CSVPLVNEQFF
TRBV5-1	TRBJ2-6	TRBD2	-	TGCGCCAGCAGGCCCGGATTAGCGGGTTTCCTCTCTGGGGCCAACGTCCTGACTTTC	CASRPGLAGFLSGANVLTF
TRBV7-9	TRBJ1-2	-	-	TGTGCCAGCAGCTTAGTCAGTGGGCCAGCTAACTATGGCTACACCTTC	CASSLVSGPANYGYTF
TRBV20-1	TRBJ2-1	-	-	TGCAGTGCTGTACGGGGTCCCGGGCAGTTCTTC	CSAVRGPGQFF
TRBV7-2	TRBJ1-2	-	-	TGTGCCAGCCGGGACTCCAGGTATGGCTACACCTTC	CASRDSRYGYTF
TRBV5-4	TRBJ2-3	-	-	TGTGCCAGCAGCCTTGACCGACTAATCCATACGCAGTATTTT	CASSLDRLIHTQYF
TRBV7-3	TRBJ2-2	-	once	TGTGCCAGCAGCCCTATTTCGGGGGCCGACACCGGGGAGCTGTTTTTT	CASSPISGADTGELFF
TRBV6-1	TRBJ2-3	TRBD2	-	TGTGCCAGCAAACTAGCGGGGCCAGATACGCAGTATTTT	CASKLAGPDTQYF
TRBV19	TRBJ1-6	-	-	TGTGCCAGTGGGAGGGATTCACCCCTCCACTTT	CASGRDSPLHF
TRBV18	TRBJ2-5	-	-	TGTGCCAGCTCACCAATGGCGGCAGGATGGGAGACCCAGTACTTC	CASSPMAAGWETQYF
TRBV5-8	TRBJ2-2	-	-	TGTGCCAGCAGCTTGGGCCCTGGTGCGAACACCGGGGAGCTGTTTTTT	CASSLGPGANTGELFF
TRBV5-1	TRBJ1-1	-	-	TGCGCCAGCAGTACCGGTCCGGGGGAGAACACTGAAGCTTTCTTT	CASSTGPGENTEAFF
TRBV23-1	TRBJ2-4	-	-	TGCGCCAGCAACCCAGGGTTAATAGCCAAAAACATTCAGTACTTC	CASNPGLIAKNIQYF
TRBV7-2	TRBJ1-4	-	-	TGTGCCACCGCAAGGGCAAGGGAAAAACTGTTTTTT	CATARAREKLFF
TRBV28	TRBJ1-4	-	-	TGTGCCAGCAGTAAGCGCCGCACTAATGAAAAACTGTTTTTT	CASSKRRTNEKLFF
TRBV2	TRBJ1-1	-	-	TGTGCCAGCAGGGTCGGGGGGCCCAACACTGAAGCTTTCTTT	CASRVGGPNTEAFF
TRBV15	TRBJ2-1	-	-	TGTGCCACCAGCAGTGGTGGATATGAGCAGTTCTTC	CATSSGGYEQFF
TRBV29-1	TRBJ1-2	-	-	TGCAGCGTCCGCCAGGGTTCTAACTATGGCTACACCTTC	CSVRQGSNYGYTF
TRBV5-3	TRBJ1-1	-	few	TGTGCCAGAGATCTGGGGGAAGCTTTCTTT	CARDLGEAFF
TRBV5-6	TRBJ2-5	TRBD2	-	TGTGCCAGCAGGGCCGGGACTAGGGTCGAGACCCAGTACTTC	CASRAGTRVETQYF
TRBV10-2	TRBJ1-2	TRBD1	-	TGCGCCAGCAGTGCGGACAGGGGTGGCTATGGCTACACCTTC	CASSADRGGYGYTF
TRBV6-1	TRBJ2-1	-	-	TGTGCCAGCAGTGAAGCAGGGATGGGGTACAATGAGCAGTTCTTC	CASSEAGMGYNEQFF
TRBV19	TRBJ1-2	-	-	TGTGCCAGTAGCGCCGGGACGGACAATAACTATGGCTACACCTTC	CASSAGTDNNYGYTF
TRBV18	TRBJ1-6	TRBD1	-	TGTGCCAGCTCACCCGGACAGGGTTCGGTACCCCTCCACTTT	CASSPGQGSVPLHF
TRBV30	TRBJ2-2	-	-	TGTGCCTGGAGTGTTAACAGAATGACCGGGGAGCTGTTTTTT	CAWSVNRMTGELFF
TRBV18	TRBJ1-5	-	once	TGTGCCAGCTCACCACGTTCAGCAGGGAGCAATCAGCCCCAGCATTTT	CASSPRSAGSNQPQHF
TRBV15	TRBJ2-2	-	-	TGTGCCACCAGCAGAGATGTGACCGGGGAGCTGTTTTTT	CATSRDVTGELFF
TRBV5-1	TRBJ1-5	TRBD1	-	TGCGCCAGCAGCCCGGGACAGGGCCATCAGCCCCAGCATTTT	CASSPGQGHQPQHF
TRBV5-1	TRBJ2-3	TRBD2	-	TGCGCCAGCAGTCGCGGGGGGAGCACAGATACGCAGTATTTT	CASSRGGSTDTQYF
TRBV5-1	TRBJ2-5	TRBD2	-	TGCGCCAGCAGCTCAGGGACTAACCAGTACTTC	CASSSGTNQYF
TRBV13	TRBJ2-7	TRBD2	-	TGTGCCAGCAGCCTACGGACTAGCGGGGGGAATCGCGAGCAGTACTTC	CASSLRTSGGNREQYF
TRBV11-2	TRBJ1-4	-	-	TGTGCCAGCACCGCGAGGGCTAATGAAAAACTGTTTTTT	CASTARANEKLFF
TRBV30	TRBJ2-2	-	-	TGTGCCTCACGACACGGAGGCGGCAGCTTCGGGGAGCTGTTTTTT	CASRHGGGSFGELFF
TRBV7-9	TRBJ2-5	TRBD1	-	TGTGCCAGCAGCCCGAAAGTGGGGACAGGGTCAGAGACCCAGTACTTC	CASSPKVGTGSETQYF
TRBV5-1	TRBJ2-5	-	-	TGCGCCAGCAGCTTCCAACAAGAGACCCAGTACTTC	CASSFQQETQYF
TRBV7-9	TRBJ1-4	TRBD1	-	TGTGCCAGCAGCTTCCGGGACAGTAATGAAAAACTGTTTTTT	CASSFRDSNEKLFF
TRBV5-8	TRBJ2-7	-	-	TGTGCCAGCAGCTTACACAGGGTTAATTCCTACGAGCAGTACTTC	CASSLHRVNSYEQYF
TRBV5-4	TRBJ1-2	-	-	TGTGCCAGCAGCTTGGTCGGTACCAGCCATCCCATCTTC	CASSLVGTSHPIF
TRBV5-1	TRBJ1-1	-	few	TGCGCCAGCAGCTTGGAGTGGAACACTGAAGCTTTCTTT	CASSLEWNTEAFF
TRBV27	TRBJ2-1	TRBD2	-	TGTGCCAGCAGTTTGACGGCGGGAGGGTCACAGGAGCAGTTCTTC	CASSLTAGGSQEQFF
TRBV18	TRBJ2-2	TRBD1	-	TGTGCCAGCTCACGGGGGACAGTGAACAGTGATGGGGAGCTGTTTTTT	CASSRGTVNSDGELFF
TRBV19	TRBJ1-4	-	-	TGTGCCAGTAGTACTACAAGGGCTGCTAATGAAAAACTGTTTTTT	CASSTTRAANEKLFF
TRBV28	TRBJ1-1	-	-	TGTGCCAGCAGTGCCAGTCCTGAAGCTTTCTTT	CASSASPEAFF
TRBV7-2	TRBJ2-6	-	few	TGTGCCAGCAGCGGTCCGGGACGAGCTTCTGGGGCCAACGTCCTGACTTTC	CASSGPGRASGANVLTF
TRBV6-1	TRBJ2-7	TRBD2	-	TGTGCCAGCAGGACTAGCGGGGGGGAGGAGCAGTACTTC	CASRTSGGEEQYF